These 3 T cell receptor beta chains came from one sample sequenced in a study of blood T cell repertoires in COVID-19. Sequenced by immunoSEQ multiplex PCR; TCRdb stores in-frame clones only, minus some. The data show 46,000 or so clones, around four fifths seen once. The sample comprised peripheral blood. The receptors come from a human donor in a cohort sampled during active COVID-19.

The chain carries TRBV2 and TRBJ1-5; D not certain. The CDR3 consists of 13 residues. Trimming stripped 8 bases from V and 0 bases from J, with 8 bases between. Germline lookup yields CDR1 SNHLY and CDR2 FYNNEI. The CDR3 spells CASFRDSNQPQHF. CDR3 DNA: TGTGCCAGCTTCCGGGATAGCAATCAGCCCCAGCATTTT.

This chain connects TRBV7-2 to TRBJ1-2, with D possibly being TRBD1 (6 bases). CDR1 SGHTA and CDR2 FQGNSA come from the germline V gene. Trimming took off 8 bases at V and 4 bases at J, with 14 bases between the two ends. The CDR3 covers 13 residues. The CDR3 sequence: CASVFQGSYGYTF. DNA of the CDR3: TGTGCCAGCGTATTCCAGGGGAGCTATGGCTACACCTTC.

The V and J genes are TRBV19 and TRBJ2-1, with TRBD2 matching over 13 bases. Germline CDR1 LNHDA, CDR2 SQIVND (reference sequence). V trimming: 5 bases; J trimming: 6 bases; junction bases outside the gene matches: 19. There are 20 residues in the CDR3. The CDR3 DNA sequence: TGTGCCAGTAGTTCACACAGGGGGACTAGCGGGGTGACCCGAGTCAATGAGCAGTTCTTC. This sequence encodes CASSSHRGTSGVTRVNEQFF.